A selection of T cell receptor beta chains follows, all from one sample in a study of cytomegalovirus exposure and HLA in healthy donors. Profiled with immunoSEQ multiplex PCR; TCRdb holds only in-frame clones, not every one. Of 100,000 to 150,000 clones listed, almost 85% are singletons. Material: PBMCs. The receptors originated from a boy between 2 and 10 years old in good health and CMV-seronegative. The conserved cysteine and the conserved F or W are not part of the CDR3 here. Part of the rows lack a size; the others show once, few, many or a class for expanded clones.

TRBV9,TRBJ1-2,.,ASSVDREYGYT
TRBV2,TRBJ1-2,.,ANPTIDRNYGYT
TRBV5-6,TRBJ2-5,.,ASSLGAAQETQY
TRBV27,TRBJ2-4,.,ASSPQGAAKNIQY
TRBV7-3,TRBJ2-6,.,ASSVSVTLPGANVLT
TRBV5-1,TRBJ1-3,.,ASSLWGNSGNTIY
TRBV7-9,TRBJ2-1,.,ASSGRGYEQF
TRBV5-8,TRBJ2-1,.,ASRGGGRALGSYNEQF
TRBV19,TRBJ1-5,.,ASSRQTGTTLRNQPQH
TRBV19,TRBJ1-1,few,ARPKAAEAF
TRBV27,TRBJ2-1,.,ASSTGTGTYNEQF
TRBV30,TRBJ2-1,.,AWASGRAFNEQF
TRBV2,TRBJ1-2,.,ASSVASTGYT
TRBV2,TRBJ1-6,.,ASSETDPGGALH
TRBV19,TRBJ2-1,once,ASSPPDRSYNEQF
TRBV10-3,TRBJ1-1,.,AISESRPGLIETEAF
TRBV6-5,TRBJ2-7,.,ASSYSRGPYYEQY
TRBV5-1,TRBJ1-2,.,ASSPRVLPYGYT
TRBV25-1,TRBJ1-6,.,ASSESFGQSSYNSPLH